This entry is about one T cell receptor (beta chain). Its cognate antigen is unknown. This record belongs to a study of response to subunit inactivated influenza vaccine. Findings of the study overall: A suggestion made by the authors is that each seasonal influenza vaccination recruits few new T cells.

Trimming left V 4 bases short and J 6 bases short, with 13 bases between. In germline, CDR1 is SGHRS, CDR2 YFSETQ. There are 14 residues in the CDR3. A single record per CDR3 protein comes from TCRdb applying MiXCR to the RT-PCR reads. The sample carries some 800,000 distinct CDR3 sequences, 21% recorded once. The TCR comes from a man aged 50 to 60 who received an inactivated influenza vaccine. The V gene is TRBV5-1, the J gene TRBJ2-2; D is ambiguous. The sample was PBMCs from blood, taken around 5 days after vaccination. The CDR3 here is CASSARRSAGELFF. The CDR3 DNA reads TGCGCCAGCAGCGCACGGCGGTCCGCCGGGGAGCTGTTTTTT.